The clone carrying this TCR beta chain was found a few times. Its antigen is as yet unknown. The method was immunoSEQ multiplex PCR; TCRdb's version includes in-frame clones alone and lacks a portion of them. The data contain about 40,000 clones, 76% of them seen just once; the ten biggest clones take up roughly 9.7%. CDR3 length: 13 amino acids. Germline-derived CDR1 and CDR2 are MNHNY and SVGAGI (reference sequence). V was pared by 5 bases and J by 4 bases, with 3 bases of the junction left unmatched. Autologous stem cell transplantation was followed by relapse in every patient, and brentuximab vedotin exposure varied. Best responses were complete response, partial response or progressive disease. The sample belongs to a study of PD-1 blockade in classical Hodgkin lymphoma. Study-level background: Patients were infused with nivolumab 3 mg/kg every 2 weeks. Overall study results and limits: Newly diagnosed patients reportedly had lower baseline TCR diversity than healthy donors. CD4+ TCR diversity, unlike CD8+, climbed significantly by C4D1.

The rearrangement joins TRBV6-6 to TRBJ1-2; 8 bases align to TRBD1. Source: peripheral blood mononuclear cells (PBMCs), taken at baseline. The clonotype comes from a human donor with classical Hodgkin lymphoma. The chain's CDR3 is CASSGQGSYGYTF. The CDR3 coding sequence is TGTGCCAGCAGTGGACAGGGCAGCTATGGCTACACCTTC.